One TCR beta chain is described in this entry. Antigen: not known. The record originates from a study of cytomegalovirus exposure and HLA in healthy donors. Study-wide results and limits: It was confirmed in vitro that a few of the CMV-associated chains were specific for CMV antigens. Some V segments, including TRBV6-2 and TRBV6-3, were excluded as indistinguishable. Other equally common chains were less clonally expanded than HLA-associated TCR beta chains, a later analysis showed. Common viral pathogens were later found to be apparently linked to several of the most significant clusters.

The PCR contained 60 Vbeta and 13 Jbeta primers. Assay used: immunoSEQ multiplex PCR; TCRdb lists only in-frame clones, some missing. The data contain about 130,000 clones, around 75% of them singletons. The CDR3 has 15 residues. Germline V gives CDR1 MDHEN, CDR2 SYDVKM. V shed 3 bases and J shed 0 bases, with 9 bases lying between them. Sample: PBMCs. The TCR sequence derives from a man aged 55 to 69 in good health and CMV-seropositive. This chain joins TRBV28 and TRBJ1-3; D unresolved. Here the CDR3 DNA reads TGTGCCAGCAGTTTGAGGGATCACTCTGGAAACACCATATATTTT. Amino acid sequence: CASSLRDHSGNTIYF.